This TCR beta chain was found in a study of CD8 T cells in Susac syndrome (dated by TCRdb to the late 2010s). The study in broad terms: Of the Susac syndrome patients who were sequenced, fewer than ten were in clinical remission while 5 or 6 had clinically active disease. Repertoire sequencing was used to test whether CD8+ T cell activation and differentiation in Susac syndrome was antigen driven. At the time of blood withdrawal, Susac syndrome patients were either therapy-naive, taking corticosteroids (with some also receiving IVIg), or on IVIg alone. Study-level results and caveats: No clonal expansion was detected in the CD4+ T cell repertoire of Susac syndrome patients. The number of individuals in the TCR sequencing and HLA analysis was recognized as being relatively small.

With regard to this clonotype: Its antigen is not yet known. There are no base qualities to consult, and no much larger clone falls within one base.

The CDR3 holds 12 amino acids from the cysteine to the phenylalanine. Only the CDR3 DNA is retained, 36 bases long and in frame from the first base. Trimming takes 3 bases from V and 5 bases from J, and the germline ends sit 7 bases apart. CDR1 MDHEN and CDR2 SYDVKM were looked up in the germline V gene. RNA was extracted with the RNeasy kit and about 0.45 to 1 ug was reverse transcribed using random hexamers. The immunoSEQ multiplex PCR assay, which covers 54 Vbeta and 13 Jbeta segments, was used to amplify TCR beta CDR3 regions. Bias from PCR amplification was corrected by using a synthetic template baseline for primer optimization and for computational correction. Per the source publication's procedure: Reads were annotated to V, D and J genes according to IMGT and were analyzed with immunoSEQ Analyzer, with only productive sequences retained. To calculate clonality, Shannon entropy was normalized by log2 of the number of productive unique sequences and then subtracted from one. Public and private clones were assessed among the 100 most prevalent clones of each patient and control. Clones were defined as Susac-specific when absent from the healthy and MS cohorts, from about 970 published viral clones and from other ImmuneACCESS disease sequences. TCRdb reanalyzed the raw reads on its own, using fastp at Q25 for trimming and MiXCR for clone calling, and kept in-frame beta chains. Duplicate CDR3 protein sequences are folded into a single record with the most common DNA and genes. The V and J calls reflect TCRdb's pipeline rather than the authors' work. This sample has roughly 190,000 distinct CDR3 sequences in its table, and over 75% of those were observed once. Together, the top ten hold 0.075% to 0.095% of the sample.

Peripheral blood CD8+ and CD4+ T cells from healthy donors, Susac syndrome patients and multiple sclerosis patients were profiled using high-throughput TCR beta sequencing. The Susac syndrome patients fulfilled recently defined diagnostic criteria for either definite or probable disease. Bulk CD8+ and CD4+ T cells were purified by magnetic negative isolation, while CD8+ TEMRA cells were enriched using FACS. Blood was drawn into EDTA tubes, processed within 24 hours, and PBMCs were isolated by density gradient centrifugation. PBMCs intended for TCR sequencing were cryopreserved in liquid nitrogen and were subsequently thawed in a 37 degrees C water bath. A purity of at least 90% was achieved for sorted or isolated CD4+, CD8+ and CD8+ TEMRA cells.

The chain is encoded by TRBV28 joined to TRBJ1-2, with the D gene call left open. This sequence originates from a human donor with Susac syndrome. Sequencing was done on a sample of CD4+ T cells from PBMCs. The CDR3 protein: CASSFEGYGYTF. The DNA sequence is TGTGCCAGCAGTTTTGAGGGATATGGCTACACCTTC.